Listed below are T cell receptor beta chains from one sample, sequenced in a study of CD8 T cells in Susac syndrome. TCRdb reanalysed the immunoSEQ multiplex PCR reads using MiXCR and keeps one entry per CDR3 protein. This sample has 150,000 to 200,000 distinct CDR3 sequences, with roughly 91% found just once. The sequenced sample was CD4+ T cells from PBMCs. The receptors derive from a human donor with Susac syndrome. Each CDR3 is given with its conserved first and last residue. A D gene is named only where the DNA matches it firmly. Size values are once, few and many counts, or a class for expanded clones, and some rows have none.

v_gene	d_gene	abundance	j_gene	CDR3aa	CDR3nt
TRBV20-1	NA	NA	TRBJ1-1	CSAPPNGRGASYWAEAFF	TGCAGTGCTCCCCCAAACGGGAGGGGAGCGAGTTATTGGGCTGAAGCTTTCTTT
TRBV11-2	NA	NA	TRBJ2-7	CASSRGQPGSYEQYF	TGTGCCAGCAGTCGCGGACAACCCGGCTCCTACGAGCAGTACTTC
TRBV5-4	NA	NA	TRBJ1-3	CASSFSRDSGNTIYF	TGTGCCAGCAGCTTCTCCAGAGACTCTGGAAACACCATATATTTT
TRBV10-2	NA	NA	TRBJ2-5	CASSESKAGGTQYF	TGCGCCAGCAGTGAGTCGAAAGCTGGCGGGACCCAGTACTTC
TRBV5-5	NA	NA	TRBJ1-1	CASSNTEAFF	TGTGCCAGCAGCAACACTGAAGCTTTCTTT
TRBV5-1	NA	NA	TRBJ2-7	CASSLKATYEQYF	TGCGCCAGCAGCTTGAAAGCCACCTACGAGCAGTACTTC
TRBV3-1	TRBD2	NA	TRBJ2-5	CASSQGSRLAGLETQYF	TGTGCCAGCAGCCAAGGGTCTCGCCTAGCGGGACTAGAGACCCAGTACTTC
TRBV4-2	NA	NA	TRBJ2-1	CASSQGELIEQFF	TGTGCCAGCAGCCAAGGGGAGTTAATAGAGCAGTTCTTC
TRBV4-2	NA	NA	TRBJ2-5	CASSQADRKETQYF	TGTGCCAGCAGCCAAGCGGACAGAAAAGAGACCCAGTACTTC
TRBV19	NA	NA	TRBJ2-7	CASRSAGLPYEQYF	TGTGCCAGTAGATCCGCGGGACTTCCCTACGAGCAGTACTTC
TRBV6-6	TRBD1	NA	TRBJ1-1	CASRGGDTEAFF	TGTGCCAGCCGAGGGGGCGACACTGAAGCTTTCTTT
TRBV12-3/TRBV12-4	TRBD1	NA	TRBJ1-3	CASQSQGAGNTIYF	TGTGCCAGTCAGTCACAGGGGGCTGGAAACACCATATATTTT
TRBV7-3	TRBD1	few	TRBJ2-3	CASSLTGGTDTQYF	TGTGCCAGCAGTCTAACAGGGGGCACAGATACGCAGTATTTT
TRBV20-1	NA	NA	TRBJ2-1	CSAGRLAGSYNEQFF	TGCAGTGCTGGAAGATTGGCGGGCTCCTACAATGAGCAGTTCTTC
TRBV14	TRBD1	once	TRBJ2-7	CASSDIRGTDYEQYF	TGTGCCAGCAGCGACATACGAGGGACAGACTACGAGCAGTACTTC
TRBV19	NA	NA	TRBJ2-1	CASSARVLHNEQFF	TGTGCCAGTAGTGCCAGGGTATTGCACAATGAGCAGTTCTTC
TRBV6-5	TRBD1	NA	TRBJ1-5	CASSYTYTGQGDQPQHF	TGTGCCAGCAGTTACACATATACAGGACAGGGGGATCAGCCCCAGCATTTT
TRBV7-9	TRBD1	NA	TRBJ2-1	CASSLRQGFRDEQFF	TGTGCCAGCAGCCTTAGACAGGGTTTCAGAGATGAGCAGTTCTTC
TRBV5-1	NA	NA	TRBJ1-1	CASSPVGAGGAFF	TGCGCCAGCAGCCCAGTGGGGGCCGGGGGAGCTTTCTTT
TRBV20-1	NA	NA	TRBJ1-3	CSASTGWIGNTIYF	TGCAGTGCTTCTACAGGGTGGATTGGAAACACCATATATTTT
TRBV4-2	NA	NA	TRBJ1-1	CASSQVSDMGTEAFF	TGTGCCAGCAGCCAAGTATCTGATATGGGCACTGAAGCTTTCTTT
TRBV7-6	TRBD1	NA	TRBJ1-1	CASSSLGRDRNTEAFF	TGTGCCAGCAGCTCGCTTGGCCGGGACAGAAACACTGAAGCTTTCTTT
TRBV6-1	NA	NA	TRBJ2-3	CASSVRTDTQYF	TGTGCCAGCAGTGTCCGTACAGATACGCAGTATTTT
TRBV5-1	NA	NA	TRBJ2-3	CASSTQTGRFTDTQYF	TGCGCCAGCAGCACCCAGACAGGGAGGTTCACAGATACGCAGTATTTT
TRBV7-2	NA	NA	TRBJ1-1	CASSPPGVATVFDEAFF	TGTGCCAGCAGCCCCCCCGGAGTGGCCACGGTTTTCGATGAAGCTTTCTTT
TRBV18	NA	NA	TRBJ1-5	CASSHEGLVQPQHF	TGTGCCAGCTCACATGAGGGCTTGGTTCAGCCCCAGCATTTT
TRBV5-6	NA	NA	TRBJ1-2	CASSSTRRDIHRPNYGYTF	TGTGCCAGCAGCTCGACGAGGCGGGACATCCACCGTCCCAACTATGGCTACACCTTC
TRBV20-1	NA	NA	TRBJ1-1	CSARATLNTEAFF	TGCAGTGCTAGAGCGACCCTGAACACTGAAGCTTTCTTT
TRBV27	NA	NA	TRBJ2-1	CASSFPPSYGYNEQFF	TGTGCCAGCAGTTTCCCTCCTTCTTATGGCTACAATGAGCAGTTCTTC
TRBV3-1	TRBD2	NA	TRBJ2-7	CASSQVGGFAYEQYF	TGTGCCAGCAGCCAAGTGGGAGGGTTCGCCTACGAGCAGTACTTC
TRBV3-1	NA	NA	TRBJ2-1	CASSQVNFQGSEQFF	TGTGCCAGCAGCCAAGTAAACTTTCAGGGGAGCGAGCAGTTCTTC
TRBV3-1	NA	NA	TRBJ2-5	CATDLGTVETQYF	TGTGCCACCGACTTAGGGACTGTGGAGACCCAGTACTTC
TRBV28	NA	NA	TRBJ2-3	CASRPGTSTDTQYF	TGTGCCAGCAGGCCCGGGACTAGCACAGATACGCAGTATTTT
TRBV5-1	TRBD1	NA	TRBJ1-1	CASEPSGQMNTEAFF	TGCGCCAGCGAACCCTCGGGACAGATGAACACTGAAGCTTTCTTT
TRBV5-6	TRBD2	NA	TRBJ2-3	CASSLRLAGGHVDTQYF	TGTGCCAGCAGCTTGAGGCTAGCGGGGGGGCATGTAGATACGCAGTATTTT
TRBV5-4	TRBD2	few	TRBJ2-5	CASSLLAGGVETQYF	TGTGCCAGCAGCTTATTGGCGGGGGGCGTAGAGACCCAGTACTTC
TRBV15	NA	NA	TRBJ1-2	CATSRDTLANYGYTF	TGTGCCACCAGCAGAGATACGTTAGCTAACTATGGCTACACCTTC
TRBV12-3/TRBV12-4	TRBD2	NA	TRBJ2-7	CASKTSGGAIEQYF	TGTGCCAGCAAGACTAGCGGGGGGGCCATCGAGCAGTACTTC
TRBV3-1	TRBD2	NA	TRBJ2-1	CASSRSGGHNEQFF	TGTGCCAGCAGTCGTAGCGGGGGCCACAATGAGCAGTTCTTC
TRBV5-1	TRBD1	NA	TRBJ1-6	CASSLEGQVYNSPLHF	TGCGCCAGCAGCTTGGAGGGACAGGTCTATAATTCACCCCTCCACTTT
TRBV20-1	TRBD1	NA	TRBJ2-7	CSARDITGGFYEQYF	TGCAGTGCTAGAGATATAACAGGGGGCTTTTACGAGCAGTACTTC
TRBV29-1	TRBD1	NA	TRBJ1-1	CSVYTGTGNTEAFF	TGCAGCGTTTACACCGGGACAGGGAACACTGAAGCTTTCTTT
TRBV9	TRBD1	few	TRBJ2-5	CASSNGQGQETQYF	TGTGCCAGCAGTAACGGACAGGGGCAAGAGACCCAGTACTTC
TRBV20-1	NA	NA	TRBJ2-3	CSARGTRDTQYF	TGCAGTGCTAGAGGGACGCGGGATACGCAGTATTTT
TRBV5-8	NA	NA	TRBJ1-1	CASSSWSGSNTEAFF	TGTGCCAGCAGTTCGTGGTCGGGGTCGAACACTGAAGCTTTCTTT